This T cell receptor beta chain emerged from a study of cytomegalovirus exposure and HLA in healthy donors (dated by TCRdb to about 2017). For context, the study as a whole: According to a later analysis, one platform produced both the 110 or so validation repertoires and the approximately 670 repertoires of the first cohort. The aim of the study was to test whether cataloging public T cell receptors could identify signatures of past pathogen exposure. Besides the first cohort of about 730 subjects, a separate validation cohort made up of about 120 different subjects was used. High-throughput TCR immunosequencing, statistical association of individual TCRs with disease status, and machine learning were combined to predict cytomegalovirus infection status.

Broader findings and caveats from the paper: In a later analysis, TCRs clustered in the first cohort were found to also tend to co-occur in the 120 validation repertoires, with approximately 93% of cluster scores above 0. Most TCR sequences were seen in very few donors, while some public TCRs were found in many individuals. Three of the identified cytomegalovirus-associated TCR beta chains were confirmed in vitro to be specific for cytomegalovirus antigens. The classifier was reported to diagnose cytomegalovirus status with high specificity and sensitivity in both the original cohort and the validation cohort. It was suggested by the authors that the approach could potentially be generalized to other disease states and immunological phenotypes. The study listed 150 to 200 TCR beta chains as associated with cytomegalovirus. A later analysis had no HLA typing for the validation cohort, so co-occurrence there was scored across all 110 or so repertoires.

Preparation of the library involved the immunoSEQ multiplex PCR assay. On the study's bioinformatics: To diagnose cytomegalovirus status from the catalog of TCR beta chain sequences, a statistical classification framework was built. TCRdb holds this immuneACCESS table with in-frame rearrangements only. Some clones are missing; in checked studies, unresolved V genes explain under half, and the rest has no known cause. V and J calls and clone size are those listed in that table; D and trimming were worked out from the DNA. A total of 100,000 to 120,000 clones appear in this sample, about 86% of them only once. 4% of the sample belongs to the ten largest clones. Donors formed part of the validation cohort, which comprised fewer than 150 subjects and was distinct from the first cohort of under 750 subjects. CDR1 and CDR2 are read off the germline V gene as SGHRS and YFSETQ. The junction shows trimming of 3 bases on V and 0 bases on J, and the gene matches do not reach 5 bases of it. From the cysteine through the phenylalanine, the CDR3 covers 15 amino acids. The only DNA kept is the CDR3, 45 bases in frame from the first base.

Comments on this clone: What antigen it recognizes has not been identified. No base quality values were provided; no much bigger clone lies one nucleotide off.

Material: PBMCs. This TCR was sampled from a young woman in good health and CMV-seropositive. The sequence is built from TRBV5-1 and TRBJ1-1; 7 middle bases align to TRBD1. Read as DNA, the sequence is TGCGCCAGCAGCTCATCCGGGACAGTGAACACTGAAGCTTTCTTT. This encodes CASSSSGTVNTEAFF.